What follows is one TCR beta chain and its context. Individuals aged 18 to 89 years were recruited from 24 US areas. Recovered Cohort 3 donors showed two negative PCRs, clearance, or symptom resolution. Sequencing used immunoSEQ multiplex PCR; TCRdb keeps in-frame clones, though not all of them. The data hold roughly 160,000 clones, with roughly 87% observed a single time. The data derive from a study of blood T cell repertoires in COVID-19. About the research overall: Samples taken during acute and convalescent COVID-19 were collected in the United States, Italy and Spain. PBMCs, B-cell-depleted T cells, or T cells provided the cDNA or gDNA that made up the material.

CDR1 and CDR2 from the germline V gene are LGHNA and YNFKEQ. V shed 1 base and J 1 base; nucleotides not matched to a gene: 7. The CDR3 is 18 amino acids. Sequencing was performed on PBMCs or T cells enriched from blood (not recorded which). The clonotype originates from a woman in her fifties or sixties who had recovered from COVID-19. The chain is built from TRBV4-2 and TRBJ1-6, with 7 bases that match TRBD1. CDR3 in amino acids: CASSQGGRGQSYNSPLHF. The CDR3, as DNA: TGTGCCAGCAGCCAAGGGGGCCGGGGACAGTCCTATAATTCACCCCTCCACTTT.